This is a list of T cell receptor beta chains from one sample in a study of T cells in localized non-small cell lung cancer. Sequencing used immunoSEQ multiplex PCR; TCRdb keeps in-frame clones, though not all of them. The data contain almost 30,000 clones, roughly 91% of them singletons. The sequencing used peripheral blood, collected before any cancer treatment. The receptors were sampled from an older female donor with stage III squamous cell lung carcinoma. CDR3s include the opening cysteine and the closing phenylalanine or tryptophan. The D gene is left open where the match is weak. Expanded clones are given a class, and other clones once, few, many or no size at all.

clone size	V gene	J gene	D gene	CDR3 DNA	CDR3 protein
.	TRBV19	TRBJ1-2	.	TGTGCCAGTAGTATTTCCGAGAGGGCTGGCTATGGCTACACCTTC	CASSISERAGYGYTF
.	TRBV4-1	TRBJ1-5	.	TGCGCCAGCAGCCAAACCCCGGACCCGGCGGGGCCCCAGCATTTT	CASSQTPDPAGPQHF
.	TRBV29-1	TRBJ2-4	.	TGCAGCGTGGCAGCCAAAAACATTCAGTACTTC	CSVAAKNIQYF
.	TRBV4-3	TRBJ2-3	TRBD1	TGCGCCAGCAGCACAGGGGGGACAGATACGCAGTATTTT	CASSTGGTDTQYF
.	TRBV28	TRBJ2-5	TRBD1	TGTGCCAGCAACCTCAGGGGGAGAGAGACCCAGTACTTC	CASNLRGRETQYF
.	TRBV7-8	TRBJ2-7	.	TGTGCCAGCAGCGGTCGGACGAGGGACGAGCAGTACTTC	CASSGRTRDEQYF
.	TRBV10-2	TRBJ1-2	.	TGCGCCAGTCAGACCGACGCCTATGGCTACACCTTC	CASQTDAYGYTF
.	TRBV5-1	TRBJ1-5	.	TGCGCCAGCAGCTTAGAGGGACGATTCAATCAGCCCCAGCATTTT	CASSLEGRFNQPQHF
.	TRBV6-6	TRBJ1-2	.	TGTGCCAGCAGTCCCGTGTTTGGGGGGCCCTATGGCTACACCTTC	CASSPVFGGPYGYTF
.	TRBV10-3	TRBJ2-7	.	TGTGCCATCAGTGAGACGGGACCCTCCTCCTACGAGCAGTACTTC	CAISETGPSSYEQYF
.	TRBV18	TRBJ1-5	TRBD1	TGTGCCAGCTCACTATCAGGGGGCATTAATAGCAATCAGCCCCAGCATTTT	CASSLSGGINSNQPQHF
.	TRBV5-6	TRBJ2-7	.	TGTGCCAGCAGCAACCTAAGAGCCTACGAGCAGTACTTC	CASSNLRAYEQYF
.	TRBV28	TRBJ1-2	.	TGTGCCAGCACTAAAGTGGGTCGGTTCTATGGCTACACCTTC	CASTKVGRFYGYTF
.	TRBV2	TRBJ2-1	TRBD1	TGTGCCAGCAGTTCCCCGGGACAGGGCTCCTACAATGAGCAGTTCTTC	CASSSPGQGSYNEQFF
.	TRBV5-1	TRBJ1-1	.	TGCGCCAGCAGCCCGGCGGTAGGGATGAACACTGAAGCTTTCTTT	CASSPAVGMNTEAFF
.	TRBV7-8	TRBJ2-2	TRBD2	TGTGCCAGCAGCTTGGAGCGGGGGGTAGCCGGGGAGCTGTTTTTT	CASSLERGVAGELFF
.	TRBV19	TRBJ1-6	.	TGTGCCAGTAGGAGGGGGGGTCGGGGTAATTCACCCCTCCACTTT	CASRRGGRGNSPLHF
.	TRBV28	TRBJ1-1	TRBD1	TGTGCCAGCAGTTCGGGACAGGGCCTTGAAGCTTTCTTT	CASSSGQGLEAFF
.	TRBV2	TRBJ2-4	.	TGTGCCAGCAGTGAGACTCTATTAGGTAGAGTTATAGCCAAAAACATTCAGTACTTC	CASSETLLGRVIAKNIQYF
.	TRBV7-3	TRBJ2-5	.	TGTGCCAGCAGCTTCGGGAGTCCGGGAGAGACCCAGTACTTC	CASSFGSPGETQYF
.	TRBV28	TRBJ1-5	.	TGTGCCAGCAGTTTCATAGATCAGCCCCAGCATTTT	CASSFIDQPQHF
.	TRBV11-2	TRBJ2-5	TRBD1	TGTGCCAGCAGCTTAATCCCCAGACAGGGGTCTAACCAAGAGACCCAGTACTTC	CASSLIPRQGSNQETQYF
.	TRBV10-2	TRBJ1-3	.	TGCGCCAGCAGTGAGTCTAGGGCTGGAAACACCATATATTTT	CASSESRAGNTIYF
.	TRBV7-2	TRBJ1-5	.	TGTGCCAGCAGCTACCAGGAGAATCAGCCCCAGCATTTT	CASSYQENQPQHF
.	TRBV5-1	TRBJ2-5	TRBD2	TGCGCCAGCAGCGCCCTCCCGGGAGGACAAGAGACCCAGTACTTC	CASSALPGGQETQYF
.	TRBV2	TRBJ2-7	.	TGTGCCAGCAGCGTCCAGGGGGGTGAGCAGTACTTC	CASSVQGGEQYF
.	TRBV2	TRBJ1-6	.	TGTGCCAGCAGTGAGGTTGGGGATTCACCCCTCCACTTT	CASSEVGDSPLHF
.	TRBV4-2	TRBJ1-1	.	TGTGCCAGCAGCCAAGGGGAGGCAGTCCCTGTTAAGAACACTGAAGCTTTCTTT	CASSQGEAVPVKNTEAFF
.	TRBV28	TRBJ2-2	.	TGTGCCAGCAGTTCCCGTTTAACCGGGGAGCTGTTTTTT	CASSSRLTGELFF
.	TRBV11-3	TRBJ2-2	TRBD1	TGTGCCAGCAGCTTAGCGGGCAGGGGGAAGGACGGGGAGCTGTTTTTT	CASSLAGRGKDGELFF
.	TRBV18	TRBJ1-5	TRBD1	TGTGCCAGCTCACCGCCCGACAGGGTCAATCAGCCCCAGCATTTT	CASSPPDRVNQPQHF
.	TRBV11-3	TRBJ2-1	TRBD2	TGTGCCAGCAGCTCTAGCGGCTCTACCAACAATGAGCAGTTCTTC	CASSSSGSTNNEQFF
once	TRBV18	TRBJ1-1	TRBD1	TGTGCCAGCTCTCCCGGGACAGGGTACACTGAAGCTTTCTTT	CASSPGTGYTEAFF
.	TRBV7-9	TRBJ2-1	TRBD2	TGTGCCAGCTCGCTAGCGGGGATATCCTACAATGAGCAGTTCTTC	CASSLAGISYNEQFF
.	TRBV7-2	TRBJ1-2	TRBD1	TGTGCCAGCAGCTCCCGACAGGGAGGTGGCTACACCTTC	CASSSRQGGGYTF
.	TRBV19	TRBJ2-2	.	TGTGCCAGTGGGCGGAGTACGAACACCGGGGAGCTGTTTTTT	CASGRSTNTGELFF
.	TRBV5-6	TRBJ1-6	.	TGTGCCAGCAGCGCAAACAGCATCCTCTATAATTCACCCCTCCACTTT	CASSANSILYNSPLHF